A single sample is the source of the 8 T cell receptor beta chains below, sequenced in a study of beta chain features in type 1 diabetes. General study results and limits: When Type 1 diabetes patients were examined, their TCRB CDR3s proved moderately but significantly shorter in all four CD4+ subsets.

These receptors have no identified antigens. All of the isolated RNA was reverse transcribed, so expressed TCRB transcripts were sequenced. The table came from immunoSEQ multiplex PCR; TCRdb's copy has only in-frame clones and leaves some out. The repertoire has 600,000 to 700,000 clones, around an eighth of them found once; the top ten carry over 0.1%. Input material: naive CD4+ T cells from blood. These receptors were collected from a man aged 30 to 39 with type 1 diabetes.

The chain links TRBV19 to TRBJ1-5, with D uncertain. The CDR3 spans 11 residues. The germline V and J ends were trimmed by 4 bases and 2 bases, with 0 bases remaining between them. Germline CDR1 is LNHDA and CDR2 is SQIVND (reference sequence). The CDR3, as DNA: TGTGCCAGTAGTAGCAATCAGCCCCAGCATTTT. This sequence encodes CASSSNQPQHF.

In its sample, this clone was seen a few times. The chain is built from TRBV7-2 and TRBJ2-5, with 10 bases that match TRBD2. Trimming took 6 bases from V and 4 from J; bases not matched to a gene: 8. The germline CDR1 and CDR2 sequences are SGHTA and FQGNSA. There are 15 residues in the CDR3. The CDR3 protein is CASRTAGTSVETQYF. CDR3 nucleotides: TGTGCCAGCAGGACGGCCGGGACTAGCGTAGAGACCCAGTACTTC. Full variable domain (rest looked up from reference TRBV7-2 and TRBJ2-5): GAGVSQSPSNKVTEKGKDVELRCDPISGHTALYWYRQSLGQGLEFLIYFQGNSAPDKSGLPSDRFSAERTGGSVSTLTIQRTQQEDSAVYLCASRTAGTSVETQYFGPGTRLLVL.

This clone occurred a few times. The chain links TRBV4-2 to TRBJ2-2; TRBD1 matches at 9 bases. Germline-derived CDR1 and CDR2 are LGHNA and YNFKEQ. This CDR3 comprises 17 residues. J gave up 4 bases and V 2 bases, and 8 bases lay outside the gene matches. CDR3 DNA sequence: TGTGCCAGCAGCCAACCTAAGGGACAGGGACTCACCGGGGAGCTGTTTTTT. It is translated as CASSQPKGQGLTGELFF.

The V and J genes are TRBV9 and TRBJ2-2; D may be TRBD2 (6 bases). The CDR3 spans 13 residues. V was clipped by 2 bases and J by 7 bases, with 9 bases between them. The germline gives CDR1 SGDLS, CDR2 YYNGEE. CDR3 loop: CASSVGGYGELFF. CDR3 bases: TGTGCCAGCAGCGTTGGAGGGTACGGGGAGCTGTTTTTT.

DNA for the CDR3: TGTGCCAGCAGCAAGGGACAGGGGACCCACGAGCAGTACTTC. It is translated as CASSKGQGTHEQYF. The chain combines TRBV11-3 with TRBJ2-7; 10 nucleotides align to TRBD1. This CDR3 comprises 14 residues. J gave up 5 bases and V 5 bases, and 6 bases lay outside the gene matches. Germline CDR1 reads SGHNT; CDR2 reads YENEEA.

This clone turned up a few times. V and J are TRBV6-6 and TRBJ1-1, with a tentative D call TRBD1 (5 bases). The V and J ends lost 7 bases and 7 bases respectively, with 13 bases between them. This CDR3 contains 12 residues. Germline V gene lookup returns CDR1 MNHNY and CDR2 SVGAGI (reference sequence). The DNA for the CDR3 is TGTGCCAGCATTCTCCGAAGGGGTGAAGCTTTCTTT. Translating gives CASILRRGEAFF.

The chain couples TRBV11-2 to TRBJ2-7; D is uncertain. The germline V gene encodes CDR1 SGHAT and CDR2 FQNNGV. The CDR3 consists of 16 residues. V gave up 1 base and J gave up 2 bases, with 15 bases separating them. The CDR3: CASSLGRMGAPYEQYF. The CDR3 DNA is TGTGCCAGCAGCTTAGGTAGAATGGGTGCACCCTACGAGCAGTACTTC.

This clone was found a few times. The chain has TRBV4-3 and TRBJ2-7, with D possibly TRBD1 on 6 matching bases. The V and J ends lost 3 bases and 4 bases respectively, with 16 bases between them. The CDR3 is 15 residues long. The V gene's germline CDR1 is LGHNA and CDR2 YSLEER. CDR3 sequence (DNA): TGCGCCAGCAGCCATACCAGGGACACAGAGTACGAGCAGTACTTC. This sequence encodes CASSHTRDTEYEQYF.